This T cell receptor (beta chain) is from a study of cytomegalovirus exposure and HLA in healthy donors. The PCR ran on 60 Vbeta and 13 Jbeta primers. TCRdb keeps only in-frame clones here, not all; method: immunoSEQ multiplex PCR. Of under 200,000 clones in the sample, roughly 80% were seen once. Comments on this clone: Its antigen remains unknown.

Findings of the study overall: Most TCR sequences were uncommon, yet certain public TCRs appeared in many donors. The sole available immune exposure information was CMV serostatus.

This CDR3 has 12 residues. The germline gives CDR1 SNHLY, CDR2 FYNNEI. The V and J ends lost 8 bases and 11 bases respectively, with 18 bases between them. The TCR sequence derives from a woman aged 18-29 years in good health and CMV-seronegative. This chain uses TRBV2 with TRBJ1-1; a weak D match, TRBD1 (6 bases). What was sequenced was PBMCs. CDR3 coding DNA: TGTGCCAGCGGGAGGGGGGGCGCCAAGGCTTTCTTT. It specifies CASGRGGAKAFF.